The 17 T cell receptor beta chains reported below all come from one sample, sequenced in a study of Ad26.COV2.S vaccination and SARS-CoV-2 variants. Using immunoSEQ multiplex PCR, the repertoire was profiled, and TCRdb retains in-frame clones only, with some absent. The data show hundreds of thousands of clones, over 75% seen once. The sample's treatment: around 19 received Ad26.COV2.S at low or high dose, single or two shots; about 5 received placebo; per-sample allocation not given. Collection of samples fell on day 63 after the first vaccine or placebo injection. The sequencing used peripheral blood, collected in a trial of Ad26.COV2.S vaccine versus placebo. Every receptor here comes from a person between 18 and 60 years old who received the Ad26.COV2.S COVID-19 vaccine or a placebo.

This clone was observed a few times. The chain employs TRBV4-1 and TRBJ2-7, with 8 bases aligning to TRBD1. The CDR3 length is 15 residues. Losses at the gene ends were 1 base for V and 2 bases for J; bases not matched to a gene: 4. Germline CDR1 and CDR2: MGHRA and YSYEKL. CDR3 DNA sequence: TGCGCCAGCAGCCAAGTACAGGGGGAGGCCTACGAGCAGTACTTC. Its translation is CASSQVQGEAYEQYF.

This chain joins TRBV6-2 or TRBV6-3 and TRBJ1-1; D gene ambiguous. CDR1 and CDR2 from the germline V gene are MNHEY and SVGEGT. Deletions cut 2 bases from V and 7 bases from J, with 8 bases between. CDR3 length: 12 residues. This chain's CDR3 is CASSYPGVEAFF. CDR3 nucleotides: TGTGCCAGCAGTTACCCCGGGGTTGAAGCTTTCTTT.

The chain is built from TRBV4-2 and TRBJ2-1; the match to TRBD2 covers 9 bases. The germline V gene has CDR1 LGHNA and CDR2 YNFKEQ. With V trimmed by 1 base and J by 9 bases, 7 bases remained unmatched. The CDR3 is 15 residues long. CDR3 coding DNA: TGTGCCAGCAGCCAAGCAGGGACTAGCAACGGTGAGCAGTTCTTC. It translates to CASSQAGTSNGEQFF.

The chain links TRBV19 to TRBJ1-2; D may be TRBD1 (5 bases). Per the germline V gene, CDR1 is LNHDA and CDR2 is SQIVND (reference sequence). V was clipped by 3 bases and J by 4 bases, with 15 bases between them. The CDR3 is 15 amino acids. CDR3 DNA: TGTGCCAGTAGTATCCCCTGGGGGACCTTCTATGGCTACACCTTC. This translates into CASSIPWGTFYGYTF.

This rearrangement joins TRBV2 to TRBJ2-5; D gene unclear. The V gene's germline CDR1 is SNHLY and CDR2 FYNNEI. V was cut by 3 bases and J by 5 bases, with 10 bases left in between. There are 13 residues in the CDR3. The CDR3 loop is CASSDSGDETQYF. Written as DNA, the CDR3 is TGTGCCAGCAGTGACTCTGGCGACGAGACCCAGTACTTC.

The chain carries TRBV18 and TRBJ2-3; possibly TRBD2 for D (6 bases). Trimming took off 4 bases at V and 0 bases at J, with 11 bases between the two ends. Germline values: CDR1 KGHSH, CDR2 LQKENI. The CDR3 runs to 15 residues. DNA for the CDR3: TGTGCCAGCTCACTATACCGGGGGAGCACAGATACGCAGTATTTT. Protein: CASSLYRGSTDTQYF. The whole variable domain, filled in from reference TRBV18 and TRBJ2-3, reads NAGVMQNPRHLVRRRGQEARLRCSPMKGHSHVYWYRQLPEEGLKFMVYLQKENIIDESGMPKERFSAEFPKEGPSILRIQQVVRGDSAAYFCASSLYRGSTDTQYFGPGTRLTVL.

The rearrangement joins TRBV4-3 to TRBJ1-1; possible D gene TRBD1, 5 bases. Germline values: CDR1 LGHNA, CDR2 YSLEER. V gave up 0 bases and J gave up 1 base, with 12 bases separating them. There are 16 residues in the CDR3. CDR3 region: CASSQDRTTTNTEAFF. The CDR3 DNA is TGCGCCAGCAGCCAAGATCGGACAACGACGAACACTGAAGCTTTCTTT.

V gene TRBV3-1 (or the pseudogene TRBV3-2) combines with J gene TRBJ2-1, with D hard to call. The germline V and J ends were trimmed by 0 bases and 3 bases, with 3 bases remaining between them. The germline gives CDR1 LGHDT, CDR2 YNNKEL (reference sequence). The CDR3 has 13 residues. The CDR3 DNA is TGTGCCAGCAGCCAAGAGCGCTACAATGAGCAGTTCTTC. It encodes CASSQERYNEQFF.

The CDR3 loop is CASSEEGATKLWSYTF. In nucleotides, the CDR3 is TGTGCCAGCAGTGAAGAGGGGGCAACCAAGTTATGGAGCTACACCTTC. The chain combines TRBV2 with TRBJ1-2; 7 bases match TRBD1. CDR3 length: 16 amino acids. J was trimmed by 9 bases and V by 1 base; bases with no gene match: 14. The germline V gene has CDR1 SNHLY and CDR2 FYNNEI.

The chain joins TRBV27 to TRBJ2-7; D gene unclear. Germline V gives CDR1 MNHEY, CDR2 SMNVEV (reference sequence). This CDR3 region has 12 residues. V lost 3 bases, J lost 4 bases, and 7 bases lay in between. This chain's CDR3 is CASSFSRYEQYF. The CDR3 coding sequence is TGTGCCAGCAGTTTCTCCCGATACGAGCAGTACTTC.

This clone was found once. The chain joins TRBV5-1 to TRBJ1-1; no reliable D call. Germline lookup yields CDR1 SGHRS and CDR2 YFSETQ. Trimming removed 4 bases from V and 3 bases from J, with 16 bases in between. CDR3 length: 15 amino acids. CDR3: CASSRTSVLDTEAFF. The CDR3 DNA reads as TGCGCCAGCAGCCGGACCTCGGTGTTAGACACTGAAGCTTTCTTT.

CDR3 in amino acids: CASIRGNTEAFF. Here the CDR3 DNA reads TGTGCCAGCATTAGAGGGAACACTGAAGCTTTCTTT. The chain couples TRBV12-3 or TRBV12-4 to TRBJ1-1; unclear D gene. This CDR3 region has 12 residues. The V end lost 7 bases, the J end lost 1 base, and 7 bases lay between the germline ends.

The chain uses TRBV5-1 and TRBJ1-3, with D possibly being TRBD1 (5 bases). The CDR3 totals 15 residues. V lost 0 bases and J 5 bases, leaving 12 bases between the germline ends. Germline CDR1 and CDR2: SGHRS and YFSETQ. DNA for the CDR3: TGCGCCAGCAGCTTGGGACAGCCAGGTAGAAACACCATATATTTT. Its protein product is CASSLGQPGRNTIYF.

V gene TRBV7-2 combines with J gene TRBJ1-4; no clear D. The CDR3 extends over 14 amino acids. Germline V CDR1 and CDR2: SGHTA, FQGNSA. V lost 2 bases, J lost 8 bases, and 12 bases lay in between. CDR3 sequence (DNA): TGTGCCAGCAGCTTAAGAGCAAGCAGGGAAAAACTGTTTTTT. It codes for CASSLRASREKLFF.

This chain joins TRBV6-2 or TRBV6-3 and TRBJ2-1, with D possibly called TRBD1 or TRBD2 (5 bases each). Germline values: CDR1 MNHEY, CDR2 SVGEGT. The CDR3 sequence is 14 residues long. Trimming removed 5 bases at V and 14 bases at J, with 22 bases between. Here the CDR3 DNA reads TGTGCCAGCAGTGGGGGAGTCGCAGGGCTTTTAAAGTTCTTC. Its protein is CASSGGVAGLLKFF.

The table lists this clone with a few counts. V usage is TRBV2 and J usage is TRBJ1-5; D perhaps matches TRBD1 (5 bases). The V and J ends lost 4 bases and 1 base respectively, with 8 bases between them. The CDR3 loop spans 14 amino acids. Germline V gene data show CDR1 as SNHLY and CDR2 as FYNNEI. The CDR3 loop reads CASSAGPSNQPQHF. The CDR3 DNA is TGTGCCAGCAGTGCAGGGCCCAGCAATCAGCCCCAGCATTTT.

The chain carries TRBV5-4 and TRBJ1-5; weak D call: TRBD1 (5 bases). The ends were cut back, 2 bases at V and 6 bases at J, with 9 bases in the middle. CDR1 is SGHNT, CDR2 YYREEE, per germline (reference sequence). CDR3 length equals 13 residues. CDR3 sequence (DNA): TGTGCCAGCAGCTTTGAGGGGACTCAGCCCCAGCATTTT. This sequence encodes CASSFEGTQPQHF.